The 29 T cell receptor beta chains below come from one sample, sequenced in a study of CD4 T cells in relation to SARS-CoV-2 and coronaviruses. Sequenced by immunoSEQ multiplex PCR; TCRdb stores in-frame clones only, minus some. The repertoire holds tens of thousands of clones, with 60% to 80% as singletons. Unexposed donor CD4+ T cells date from 2011-2018, before the COVID-19 pandemic. CD4+ T cells were isolated from the cells after less than 13 days of culture. Their recognized antigens are unknown. Sample: CD4+ T cells from PBMCs, cultured in vitro. Source of these receptors: a human donor in good health.

This chain joins TRBV3-1 (or the pseudogene TRBV3-2) and TRBJ2-7, with 7 bases aligning to TRBD2. V was clipped by 1 base and J by 7 bases; unmatched bases: 10. This CDR3 has 15 residues. Per the germline V gene, CDR1 is LGHDT and CDR2 is YNNKEL (reference sequence). CDR3 region: CASSQVSRDYAEQYF. The CDR3 DNA is TGTGCCAGCAGCCAAGTATCCCGGGACTACGCGGAGCAGTACTTC.

The J gene is TRBJ1-6, the V gene TRBV7-9, with no clear D. The CDR3 runs to 18 residues. The V end was cut by 4 bases, the J end by 0 bases, with 16 bases between. Germline CDR1 and CDR2: SEHNR and FQNEAQ (reference sequence). DNA of the CDR3: TGTGCCAGCAGCTCCGAAATCAAGATTAGCTCCTATAATTCACCCCTCCACTTT. This gives the protein CASSSEIKISSYNSPLHF.

This clone was seen more than once but under ten times. The rearrangement links TRBV4-1 to TRBJ2-2, with 9 bases fitting TRBD2. V dropped 4 bases and J dropped 0; count of bases not matched to a gene: 9. CDR1 is MGHRA, CDR2 YSYEKL, per germline. This CDR3 spans 18 amino acids. CDR3 in amino acids: CASSPPTGLATNTGELFF. The CDR3 DNA reads as TGCGCCAGCAGCCCCCCAACCGGACTAGCGACGAACACCGGGGAGCTGTTTTTT.

The V and J genes are TRBV28 and TRBJ2-7; D may be TRBD2 (5 bases). The V and J ends lost 7 bases and 0 bases respectively, with 7 bases between them. Germline CDR1 and CDR2: MDHEN and SYDVKM. This CDR3 region has 12 residues. CDR3 DNA sequence: TGTGCCAGCACAACTAGCTCCTACGAGCAGTACTTC. Translation: CASTTSSYEQYF.

The chain uses TRBV9 and TRBJ1-3, with D hard to call. V dropped 2 bases and J dropped 1 base, with 10 bases sitting between them. Germline V gives CDR1 SGDLS, CDR2 YYNGEE. The CDR3 has 15 residues. The CDR3 DNA reads TGTGCCAGCAGCGTGACCGGGGTATCTGGAAACACCATATATTTT. It yields the protein CASSVTGVSGNTIYF. Looking up the rest from reference TRBV9 and TRBJ1-3 gives the full variable domain: DSGVTQTPKHLITATGQRVTLRCSPRSGDLSVYWYQQSLDQGLQFLIQYYNGEERAKGNILERFSAQQFPDLHSELNLSSLELGDSALYFCASSVTGVSGNTIYFGEGSWLTVV.

The genes are TRBV19 and TRBJ2-2; no reliable D call. The germline V and J ends were trimmed by 3 bases and 7 bases, with 9 bases remaining between them. The CDR3 runs to 13 residues. Germline V lookup: CDR1 LNHDA, CDR2 SQIVND (reference sequence). CDR3 protein: CASSISHLGELFF. In nucleotides, the CDR3 is TGTGCCAGTAGTATCTCGCACCTCGGGGAGCTGTTTTTT.

This chain connects TRBV25-1 to TRBJ2-7; D gene uncertain. Germline V lookup: CDR1 MGHDK, CDR2 SYGVNS. The CDR3 spans 14 residues. V lost 7 bases and J lost 3, with 16 bases in between. The CDR3 loop reads CASTSAGFLYEQYF. The CDR3 bases are TGTGCCAGCACCTCGGCAGGTTTTCTCTACGAGCAGTACTTC.

This chain's CDR3 is CASLGWGEAFF. CDR3 DNA sequence: TGTGCCAGCTTAGGATGGGGTGAAGCTTTCTTT. V is TRBV28 and J is TRBJ1-1; D is ambiguous. V dropped 8 bases and J dropped 7 bases, with 11 bases sitting between them. The CDR3 has 11 residues. Germline-derived CDR1 and CDR2 are MDHEN and SYDVKM.

The chain uses TRBV6-5 and TRBJ1-1; D might be TRBD1 (5 bases). With 6 bases removed from V and 6 bases from J, the gap between germline ends came to 14 bases. This CDR3 spans 13 amino acids. Germline lookup yields CDR1 MNHEY and CDR2 SVGAGI. CDR3 bases: TGTGCCAGCAGCATATTGGGGGAATCTGAAGCTTTCTTT. It is translated as CASSILGESEAFF.

V gene TRBV11-2 combines with J gene TRBJ2-4; a weak D match, TRBD1 (6 bases). Trimming removed 2 bases at V and 2 bases at J, with 13 bases between. Germline V gene sequence: CDR1 SGHAT, CDR2 FQNNGV. CDR3 length: 16 residues. CDR3: CASSLHLQGSKNIQYF. Written as DNA, the CDR3 is TGTGCCAGCAGCTTACATTTACAGGGTTCCAAAAACATTCAGTACTTC.

The CDR3 reads CASSILLALGIDTQYF. The CDR3 nucleotides are TGTGCCAGTAGTATCCTCCTAGCTTTGGGCATCGATACGCAGTATTTT. The chain recombines TRBV19 with TRBJ2-3; possibly TRBD2 for D (5 bases). Germline V gene data show CDR1 as LNHDA and CDR2 as SQIVND (reference sequence). The V end was cut by 3 bases, the J end by 6 bases, with 19 bases between. The CDR3 has 16 amino acids.

This chain uses TRBV11-2 with TRBJ2-7; D is ambiguous. V dropped 1 base and J dropped 0 bases, with 4 bases sitting between them. In germline, CDR1 is SGHAT, CDR2 FQNNGV. This CDR3 region has 13 residues. CDR3 DNA: TGTGCCAGCAGCTTAGTCGGCTCCTACGAGCAGTACTTC. It specifies CASSLVGSYEQYF.

V gene TRBV5-1 combines with J gene TRBJ2-5, with 10 bases that match TRBD2. After removal of 4 bases from V and 5 bases from J, the junction contained 11 bases not matched to a gene. Per the germline V gene, CDR1 is SGHRS and CDR2 is YFSETQ. This CDR3 has 16 amino acids. The CDR3 spells CASSTYIAGGGETQYF. The CDR3 nucleotides are TGCGCCAGCAGCACATATATAGCGGGAGGAGGGGAGACCCAGTACTTC.

A few counts support this clone. The chain uses TRBV11-1 and TRBJ2-7; a possible D gene is TRBD1 (5 bases). V lost 5 bases to trimming and J lost 7 bases, with 15 bases between them. Germline V gives CDR1 SGHAT, CDR2 FQDESV (reference sequence). The CDR3 runs to 13 residues. In DNA, the CDR3 is TGTGCCAGCAGCCGCGCTGGGGCAGGGGAGCAGTACTTC. Its translation: CASSRAGAGEQYF.

This clone was detected a few times. This chain uses TRBV19 with TRBJ2-7; TRBD2 aligns across 12 bases. The CDR3 length is 14 residues. Germline V lookup: CDR1 LNHDA, CDR2 SQIVND (reference sequence). With V trimmed by 6 bases and J by 7 bases, 7 bases remained unmatched. The CDR3 sequence is CASSRLAGVGEQYF. DNA of the CDR3: TGTGCCAGTAGCCGACTAGCGGGAGTGGGTGAGCAGTACTTC.

V and J are TRBV24-1 and TRBJ2-2; D unresolved. Germline CDR1 reads KGHDR; CDR2 reads SFDVKD. This CDR3 region has 11 residues. The ends were cut back, 5 bases at V and 5 bases at J, with 2 bases in the middle. The CDR3 bases are TGTGCCACCAGTGGAACCGGGGAGCTGTTTTTT. Encoded protein: CATSGTGELFF.

The chain employs TRBV18 and TRBJ1-4; possibly TRBD1 for D (6 bases). Germline V gene data show CDR1 as KGHSH and CDR2 as LQKENI. CDR3 length: 15 residues. V lost 4 bases and J 4 bases, leaving 13 bases between the germline ends. CDR3 nucleotide sequence: TGTGCCAGCTCACGCCTACAGGGCGGTAATGAAAAACTGTTTTTT. Its protein is CASSRLQGGNEKLFF.

The chain is built from TRBV24-1 and TRBJ2-3; the match to TRBD1 covers 9 bases. The CDR3 is made up of 17 amino acids. The germline V gene has CDR1 KGHDR and CDR2 SFDVKD. V shed 4 bases, J shed 2 bases, and the junction held 9 bases outside the gene matches. CDR3 protein: CATSEGQGFGNTDTQYF. DNA for the CDR3: TGTGCCACCAGTGAGGGACAGGGCTTTGGTAACACAGATACGCAGTATTTT.

V and J are TRBV6-6 and TRBJ1-1, with no clear D. The CDR3 has 11 amino acids. The V end lost 6 bases, the J end lost 8 bases, and 10 bases lay between the germline ends. Germline V gene lookup returns CDR1 MNHNY and CDR2 SVGAGI (reference sequence). DNA of the CDR3: TGTGCCAGCAGCAATGCCCCCGAAGCTTTCTTT. Its translation: CASSNAPEAFF.

The sample holds one count of this clone. The chain couples TRBV7-2 to TRBJ2-7; D remains ambiguous. CDR1 and CDR2 (germline): SGHTA, FQGNSA. V was cut by 6 bases and J by 0 bases, with 15 bases left in between. This CDR3 has 15 residues. For the CDR3, the DNA is TGTGCCAGCAGTCCGAGCGCGGCAAGCTCCTACGAGCAGTACTTC. As protein: CASSPSAASSYEQYF.

This clone has more than one count but fewer than ten. The chain recombines TRBV18 with TRBJ1-3; D uncertain. Deletions cut 4 bases from V and 0 bases from J, with 13 bases between. The length of the CDR3 is 16 residues. Germline lookup yields CDR1 KGHSH and CDR2 LQKENI. CDR3 bases: TGTGCCAGCTCACACGACCCACCCAGCTCTGGAAACACCATATATTTT. Translating gives CASSHDPPSSGNTIYF.

The gene calls are TRBV6-2 or TRBV6-3 and TRBJ1-2; D possibly corresponds to TRBD1 (6 bases). In germline, CDR1 is MNHEY, CDR2 SVGEGT. CDR3 length: 13 residues. V lost 5 bases and J lost 6, with 13 bases in between. CDR3 DNA sequence: TGTGCCAGCAGTAACCGGGACAACCATGGCTACACCTTC. This codes for CASSNRDNHGYTF.

The genes are TRBV7-9 and TRBJ2-1, with a weak D call TRBD2 (6 bases). Trimming took off 5 bases at V and 7 bases at J, with 18 bases between the two ends. The germline V gene has CDR1 SEHNR and CDR2 FQNEAQ (reference sequence). CDR3 length: 15 amino acids. This chain's CDR3 is CASSRDFGGLNEQFF. The CDR3 DNA reads TGTGCCAGCAGCCGGGACTTTGGTGGGCTTAATGAGCAGTTCTTC.

The chain is built from TRBV5-5 and TRBJ2-1; tentative D call: TRBD1 (6 bases). The V and J ends lost 0 bases and 2 bases respectively, with 12 bases between them. The CDR3 consists of 16 residues. Germline V gene sequence: CDR1 SGHKS, CDR2 YYEKEE (reference sequence). The chain's CDR3 is CASSLEQGRAYNEQFF. The CDR3 DNA is TGTGCCAGCAGCTTGGAACAGGGTAGGGCCTACAATGAGCAGTTCTTC.

The chain employs TRBV10-3 and TRBJ2-7; TRBD1 matches 7 bases. CDR1 is ENHRY, CDR2 SYGVKD, per germline. This CDR3 contains 14 residues. V trimming: 8 bases; J trimming: 0 bases; junction bases outside the gene matches: 7. CDR3 residues: CAIARQGLSYEQYF. The CDR3 nucleotides are TGTGCCATCGCTAGACAGGGCCTCTCCTACGAGCAGTACTTC.

The chain uses TRBV5-1 and TRBJ1-2; D remains ambiguous. Germline CDR1 reads SGHRS; CDR2 reads YFSETQ. This CDR3 is 12 amino acids long. Trimming removed 4 bases from V and 7 bases from J, with 11 bases in between. The CDR3 loop is CASSESGRGYTF. The CDR3 DNA reads as TGCGCCAGCAGCGAATCTGGCCGTGGCTACACCTTC.

The CDR3 region has the DNA TGTGCCAGCAGCTTAGGAACAGGGGGCTCCTACGAGCAGTACTTC. Translating gives CASSLGTGGSYEQYF. The chain uses TRBV11-3 and TRBJ2-7; 8 bases map to TRBD1. The trim removed 1 base at V and 0 bases at J, leaving 2 bases unmatched. The CDR3 loop spans 15 amino acids. Germline V gene data show CDR1 as SGHNT and CDR2 as YENEEA.

The chain recombines TRBV4-2 with TRBJ2-3; TRBD2 matches at 9 bases. This CDR3 comprises 18 residues. The germline CDR1 and CDR2 sequences are LGHNA and YNFKEQ. With 3 bases clipped from V and 1 base from J, the junction kept 11 bases outside the gene matches. This chain's CDR3 is CASSHRRRLAEGTDTQYF. As DNA, the CDR3 is TGTGCCAGCAGCCATCGCCGTCGACTAGCGGAGGGCACAGATACGCAGTATTTT.

The chain uses TRBV2 and TRBJ1-5; D unclear. Deletions cut 0 bases from V and 1 base from J, with 4 bases between. The CDR3 is made up of 14 amino acids. The V gene's germline CDR1 is SNHLY and CDR2 FYNNEI. The CDR3 here is CASSEAYSNQPQHF. CDR3 DNA: TGTGCCAGCAGTGAAGCCTACAGCAATCAGCCCCAGCATTTT.